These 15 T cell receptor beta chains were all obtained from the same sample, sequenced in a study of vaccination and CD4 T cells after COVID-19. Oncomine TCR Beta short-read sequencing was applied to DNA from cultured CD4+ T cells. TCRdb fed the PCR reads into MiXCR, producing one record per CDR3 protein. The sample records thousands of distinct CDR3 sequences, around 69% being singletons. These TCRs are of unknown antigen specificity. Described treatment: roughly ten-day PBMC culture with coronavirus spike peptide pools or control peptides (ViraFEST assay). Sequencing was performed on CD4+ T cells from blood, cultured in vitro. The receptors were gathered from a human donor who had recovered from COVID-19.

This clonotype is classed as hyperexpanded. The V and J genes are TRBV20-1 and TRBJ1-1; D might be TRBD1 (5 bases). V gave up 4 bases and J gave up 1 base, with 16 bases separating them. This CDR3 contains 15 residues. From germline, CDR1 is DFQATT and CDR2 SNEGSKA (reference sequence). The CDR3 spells CSAIKLQVGNTEAFF. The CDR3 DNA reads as TGCAGTGCTATAAAACTACAGGTGGGGAACACTGAAGCTTTCTTT.

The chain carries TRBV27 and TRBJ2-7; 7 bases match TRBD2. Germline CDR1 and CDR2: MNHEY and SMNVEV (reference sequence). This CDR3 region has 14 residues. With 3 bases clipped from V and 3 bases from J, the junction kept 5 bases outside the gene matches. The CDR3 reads CASSFSSGDYEQYF. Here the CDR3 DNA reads TGTGCCAGCAGTTTTTCGAGCGGGGACTACGAGCAGTACTTC.

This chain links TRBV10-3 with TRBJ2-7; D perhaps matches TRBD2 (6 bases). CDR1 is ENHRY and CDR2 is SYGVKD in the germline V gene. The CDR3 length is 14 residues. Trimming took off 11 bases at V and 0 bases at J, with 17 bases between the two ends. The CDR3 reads CAVSGGDSSYEQYF. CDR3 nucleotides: TGTGCCGTATCCGGGGGAGATAGCTCCTACGAGCAGTACTTC.

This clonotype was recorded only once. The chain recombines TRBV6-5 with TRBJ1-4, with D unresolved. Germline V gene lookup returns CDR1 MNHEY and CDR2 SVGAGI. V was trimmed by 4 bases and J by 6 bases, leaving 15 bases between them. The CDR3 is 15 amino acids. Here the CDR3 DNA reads TGTGCCAGCAGTTCCGGACGTGCGGAAGATGAAAAACTGTTTTTT. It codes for CASSSGRAEDEKLFF.

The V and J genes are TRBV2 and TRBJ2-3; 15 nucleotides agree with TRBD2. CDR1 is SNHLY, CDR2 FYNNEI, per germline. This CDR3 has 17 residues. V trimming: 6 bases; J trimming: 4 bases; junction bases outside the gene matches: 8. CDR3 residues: CASSAGLAGGRADTQYF. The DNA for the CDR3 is TGTGCCAGCAGCGCCGGACTAGCGGGGGGGCGAGCAGATACGCAGTATTTT.

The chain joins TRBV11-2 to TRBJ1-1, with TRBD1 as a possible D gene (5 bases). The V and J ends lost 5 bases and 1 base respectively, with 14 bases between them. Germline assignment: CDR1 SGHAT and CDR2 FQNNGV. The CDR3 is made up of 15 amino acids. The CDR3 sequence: CASSPRTRENTEAFF. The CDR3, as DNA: TGTGCCAGCAGCCCGCGGACAAGGGAGAACACTGAAGCTTTCTTT.

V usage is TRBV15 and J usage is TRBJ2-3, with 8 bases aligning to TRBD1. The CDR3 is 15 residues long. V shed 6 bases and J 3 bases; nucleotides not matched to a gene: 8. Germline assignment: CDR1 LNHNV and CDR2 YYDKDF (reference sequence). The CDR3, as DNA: TGTGCCACCAGTCGCCATGGACAGGGTACAGATACGCAGTATTTT. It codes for CATSRHGQGTDTQYF. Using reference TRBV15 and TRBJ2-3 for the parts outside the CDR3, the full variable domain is DAMVIQNPRYQVTQFGKPVTLSCSQTLNHNVMYWYQQKSSQAPKLLFHYYDKDFNNEADTPDNFQSRRPNTSFCFLDIRSPGLGDTAMYLCATSRHGQGTDTQYFGPGTRLTVL.

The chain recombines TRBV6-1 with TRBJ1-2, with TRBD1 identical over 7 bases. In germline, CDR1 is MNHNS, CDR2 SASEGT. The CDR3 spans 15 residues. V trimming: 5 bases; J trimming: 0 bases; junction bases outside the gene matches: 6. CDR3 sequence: CASSTRDRSNYGYTF. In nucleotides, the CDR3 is TGTGCCAGCAGTACCCGGGACAGATCTAACTATGGCTACACCTTC.

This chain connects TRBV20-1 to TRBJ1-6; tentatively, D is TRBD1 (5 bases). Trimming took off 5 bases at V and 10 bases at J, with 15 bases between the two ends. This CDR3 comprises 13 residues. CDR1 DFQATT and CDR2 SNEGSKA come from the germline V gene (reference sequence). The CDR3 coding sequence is TGCAGTGCTTGGGGGGGAGGCGGCTCACCCCTCCACTTT. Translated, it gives CSAWGGGGSPLHF.

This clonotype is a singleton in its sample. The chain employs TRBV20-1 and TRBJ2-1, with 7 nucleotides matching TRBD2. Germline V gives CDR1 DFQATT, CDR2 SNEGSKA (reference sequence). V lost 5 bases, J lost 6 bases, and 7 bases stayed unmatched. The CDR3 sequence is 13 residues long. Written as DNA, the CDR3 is TGCAGTGCTCGGGCGGGAGCGGTCAATGAGCAGTTCTTC. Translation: CSARAGAVNEQFF.

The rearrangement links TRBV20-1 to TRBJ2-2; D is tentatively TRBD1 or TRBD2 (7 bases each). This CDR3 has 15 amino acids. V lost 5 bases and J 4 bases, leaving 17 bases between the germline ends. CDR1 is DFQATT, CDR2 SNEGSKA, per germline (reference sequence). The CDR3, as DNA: TGCAGTGCTCCGCCCAGGGGGGGGGCCACCGGGGAGCTGTTTTTT. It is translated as CSAPPRGGATGELFF.

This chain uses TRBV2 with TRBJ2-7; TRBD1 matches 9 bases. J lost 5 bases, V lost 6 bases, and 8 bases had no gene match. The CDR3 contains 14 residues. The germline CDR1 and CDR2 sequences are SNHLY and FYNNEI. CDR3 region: CASRGQGWSDEQYF. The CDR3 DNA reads TGTGCCAGCAGAGGACAGGGGTGGTCGGACGAGCAGTACTTC.

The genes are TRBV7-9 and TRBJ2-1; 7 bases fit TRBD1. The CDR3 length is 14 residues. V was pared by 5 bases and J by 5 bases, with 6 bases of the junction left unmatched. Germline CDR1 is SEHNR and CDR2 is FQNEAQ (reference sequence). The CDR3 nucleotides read TGTGCCAGCAGCCTACTACAGGGGAACAATGAGCAGTTCTTC. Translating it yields CASSLLQGNNEQFF.

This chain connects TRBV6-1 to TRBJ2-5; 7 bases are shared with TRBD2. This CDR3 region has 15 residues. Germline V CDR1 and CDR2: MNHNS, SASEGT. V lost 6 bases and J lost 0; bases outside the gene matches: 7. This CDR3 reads CASSPMGGYQETQYF. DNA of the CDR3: TGTGCCAGCAGCCCAATGGGGGGGTACCAAGAGACCCAGTACTTC.

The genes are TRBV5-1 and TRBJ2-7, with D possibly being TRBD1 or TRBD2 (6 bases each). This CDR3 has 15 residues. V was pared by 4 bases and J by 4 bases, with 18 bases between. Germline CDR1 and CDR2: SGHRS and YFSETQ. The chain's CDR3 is CASSGGLGGPYEQYF. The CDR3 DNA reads TGCGCCAGCAGCGGGGGCCTGGGGGGCCCATACGAGCAGTACTTC.